This TCR beta chain appears in the sequencing data of a study of CXCR3-negative and CXCR3-positive naive CD8 T cells. Study outcomes and limitations: For CXCR3-positive naive cells, TRB CDR3s were more hydrophobic than those of CXCR3-negative naive cells. No difference in surface CD5 was seen between naive subsets, and TCR strength was inferred from TRB CDR3 properties. Naive CXCR3-negative and CXCR3-positive cells had similar TRBV-TRBJ usage; memory differed.

A note on this clonotype: No antigen is known for it.

Each TRB cDNA library was prepared by 5' RACE (with UMI labels). TCRdb re-called the 5' RACE reads, yielding one record per CDR3 amino acid sequence without DNA. This sample's table has 50,000 to 65,000 distinct CDR3 sequences. CDR1 is SGHRS and CDR2 is YFSETQ in the germline V gene. The CDR3 extends over 13 amino acids. V is TRBV5-1 and J is TRBJ2-7. The sequenced material came from naive CXCR3- CD8+ T cells from blood. As to subset: CD45RO-CCR7+CD27+CD95- naive CD8+ T cells lacking CXCR3 (TNR3-). This TCR was recovered from a human donor in good health. Some clones in this sample may be carry-over from other donors' samples. This CDR3 is CASSLVVGNEQYF.